This entry lists 29 T cell receptor beta chains sequenced from one sample in a study of blood T cell repertoires in COVID-19. Sequencing used immunoSEQ multiplex PCR; TCRdb keeps in-frame clones, though not all of them. The sample consists of approximately 90,000 clones, 88% of them appearing once. The sample taken for sequencing was peripheral blood. These receptors all stem from a man aged 55 to 70 with acute or convalescent COVID-19.

This clone was detected only a few times. This rearrangement joins TRBV28 to TRBJ1-4; D is ambiguous. Germline CDR1 and CDR2: MDHEN and SYDVKM. The CDR3 consists of 15 residues. Trimming left V 6 bases short and J 5 bases short, with 16 bases between. The CDR3: CASSPLRFYNEKLFF. CDR3 coding DNA: TGTGCCAGCAGCCCTCTCAGGTTCTACAATGAAAAACTGTTTTTT.

J is TRBJ1-1 and V is TRBV19; D gene ambiguous. V shed 2 bases and J shed 0 bases, with 10 bases lying between them. Looked up from germline, CDR1 is LNHDA and CDR2 is SQIVND (reference sequence). CDR3 size: 15 residues. CDR3 bases: TGTGCCAGTAGTATAAGCGGTTTCATGAACACTGAAGCTTTCTTT. Translating gives CASSISGFMNTEAFF. Full variable domain (missing parts from reference TRBV19 and TRBJ1-1): DGGITQSPKYLFRKEGQNVTLSCEQNLNHDAMYWYRQDPGQGLRLIYYSQIVNDFQKGDIAEGYSVSREKKESFPLTVTSAQKNPTAFYLCASSISGFMNTEAFFGQGTRLTVV.

The CDR3 spells CASSPTESYGYTF. CDR3 sequence (DNA): TGTGCCAGCAGCCCTACAGAATCCTATGGCTACACCTTC. The chain carries TRBV7-9 and TRBJ1-2, with no clear D. The V gene lost 5 bases and the J gene lost 4 bases, with 11 bases spanning the gap. In germline, CDR1 is SEHNR, CDR2 FQNEAQ (reference sequence). There are 13 residues in the CDR3. The full variable domain, with the rest looked up from reference TRBV7-9 and TRBJ1-2, is DTGVSQNPRHKITKRGQNVTFRCDPISEHNRLYWYRQTLGQGPEFLTYFQNEAQLEKSRLLSDRFSAERPKGSFSTLEIQRTEQGDSAMYLCASSPTESYGYTFGSGTRLTVV.

This chain links TRBV5-1 with TRBJ2-2; 7 nucleotides agree with TRBD1. There are 15 residues in the CDR3. CDR1 SGHRS and CDR2 YFSETQ come from the germline V gene. The J segment lost 5 bases and the V segment lost 2 bases, leaving 6 bases of the junction unmatched. The CDR3 region is CASSFRDSETGELFF. The CDR3 bases are TGCGCCAGCAGCTTTCGGGACAGTGAAACCGGGGAGCTGTTTTTT.

The chain has TRBV2 and TRBJ2-3; 7 bases are a match to TRBD2. V dropped 9 bases and J dropped 2; count of bases not matched to a gene: 11. The CDR3 totals 15 residues. The germline gives CDR1 SNHLY, CDR2 FYNNEI. CDR3 nucleotide sequence: TGTGCCAGATCAGCAGGGACTACCTTCACAGATACGCAGTATTTT. The encoded protein is CARSAGTTFTDTQYF.

The rearrangement uses TRBV11-1 and TRBJ1-6; TRBD1 agrees at 12 bases. V lost 5 bases to trimming and J lost 9 bases; unmatched junction nucleotides: 2. The CDR3 contains 14 residues. Germline V gene lookup returns CDR1 SGHAT and CDR2 FQDESV (reference sequence). The CDR3 loop reads CASSPGQGASPLHF. For the CDR3, the DNA is TGTGCCAGCAGCCCGGGACAGGGGGCTTCACCCCTCCACTTT.

This chain connects TRBV5-1 to TRBJ1-2; 12 bases map to TRBD1. Per the germline V gene, CDR1 is SGHRS and CDR2 is YFSETQ. Trimming removed 4 bases from V and 3 bases from J; junction bases left unmatched: 7. The CDR3 sequence is 16 residues long. This CDR3 reads CASSPEGTGGYYGYTF. The CDR3 DNA sequence: TGCGCCAGCAGCCCGGAAGGGACAGGGGGCTACTATGGCTACACCTTC.

The rearrangement links TRBV7-9 to TRBJ2-1; 13 bases line up with TRBD2. Germline CDR1 and CDR2: SEHNR and FQNEAQ (reference sequence). The J segment lost 4 bases and the V segment lost 4 bases, leaving 4 bases of the junction unmatched. The CDR3 length is 16 residues. The CDR3 loop reads CASSSPGLAGYNEQFF. The CDR3 nucleotides are TGTGCCAGCAGCTCCCCGGGACTAGCGGGATACAATGAGCAGTTCTTC. The full variable domain, rest sourced from reference TRBV7-9 and TRBJ2-1, is DTGVSQNPRHKITKRGQNVTFRCDPISEHNRLYWYRQTLGQGPEFLTYFQNEAQLEKSRLLSDRFSAERPKGSFSTLEIQRTEQGDSAMYLCASSSPGLAGYNEQFFGPGTRLTVL.

The V and J genes are TRBV2 and TRBJ1-6, with D perhaps TRBD1 (6 bases). Germline V gives CDR1 SNHLY, CDR2 FYNNEI. This CDR3 has 15 residues. The germline V and J ends were trimmed by 3 bases and 5 bases, with 11 bases remaining between them. This CDR3 is CASSDRQANNSPLHF. CDR3 nucleotide sequence: TGTGCCAGCAGTGACCGACAGGCCAATAATTCACCCCTCCACTTT.

The gene calls are TRBV6-1 and TRBJ2-7; TRBD1 matches at 8 bases. The CDR3 runs to 15 residues. Germline V CDR1 and CDR2: MNHNS, SASEGT. With V trimmed by 0 bases and J by 7 bases, 8 bases remained unmatched. The CDR3 nucleotides are TGTGCCAGCAGTGAAGCGCTTAGCAGGGGGCGTGAGCAGTACTTC. Translating it yields CASSEALSRGREQYF.

This sequence joins TRBV6-6 and TRBJ1-2, with 9 bases that match TRBD1. The CDR3 loop spans 15 amino acids. The trim removed 4 bases at V and 0 bases at J, leaving 3 bases unmatched. The germline CDR1 and CDR2 sequences are MNHNY and SVGAGI (reference sequence). The CDR3 region has the DNA TGTGCCAGCAGTTCCAGACAGGGGGCTAACTATGGCTACACCTTC. Residues: CASSSRQGANYGYTF.

The chain has TRBV13 and TRBJ2-5, with D possibly matching TRBD2 (6 bases). V dropped 6 bases and J dropped 9 bases, with 14 bases sitting between them. This CDR3 has 12 amino acids. CDR1 and CDR2 from the germline V gene are PRHDT and FYEKMQ (reference sequence). CDR3 bases: TGTGCCAGCAGTCTTCGGACGGGGGCCCAGTACTTC. Translated, it gives CASSLRTGAQYF.

This chain connects TRBV7-6 to TRBJ2-2; tentatively, D is TRBD2 (5 bases). CDR1 and CDR2 (germline): SGHVS, FNYEAQ. V lost 4 bases to trimming and J lost 4 bases, with 10 bases between them. The CDR3 spans 14 residues. CDR3 bases: TGTGCCAGCAGCTCTAATCGGGGCACCGGGGAGCTGTTTTTT. This translates into CASSSNRGTGELFF.

J is TRBJ1-6 and V is TRBV27, with D perhaps matching TRBD1 (6 bases). Deletions cut 10 bases from V and 0 bases from J, with 13 bases between. The CDR3 contains 15 residues. CDR1 is MNHEY and CDR2 is SMNVEV in the germline V gene (reference sequence). The CDR3 nucleotides are TGTGCCACGAGACAGGCGAGCTCCTATAATTCACCCCTCCACTTT. Its protein product is CATRQASSYNSPLHF.

The chain joins TRBV7-2 to TRBJ2-7; TRBD1 aligns across 8 bases. The V segment lost 5 bases and the J segment 0 bases; nucleotides outside the gene matches: 9. The germline V gene encodes CDR1 SGHTA and CDR2 FQGNSA. The CDR3 is made up of 16 amino acids. CDR3 DNA: TGTGCCAGCAGCCCAGTGGGACAGGCGAGCTCCTACGAGCAGTACTTC. This sequence encodes CASSPVGQASSYEQYF.

V and J are TRBV29-1 and TRBJ1-1; no clear D gene. The germline V gene has CDR1 SQVTM and CDR2 ANQGSEA. The CDR3 extends over 11 amino acids. V lost 4 bases and J lost 8, with 11 bases in between. The CDR3 loop is CSVAVAREAFF. The CDR3 DNA reads TGCAGCGTTGCTGTTGCGCGCGAAGCTTTCTTT.

This chain joins TRBV29-1 and TRBJ1-1; a weak D match, TRBD1 (6 bases). V dropped 5 bases and J dropped 4 bases, with 20 bases sitting between them. Germline V lookup: CDR1 SQVTM, CDR2 ANQGSEA. This CDR3 is 15 amino acids long. The CDR3 region is CSVQGGQGSGTEAFF. DNA of the CDR3: TGCAGCGTTCAAGGGGGGCAGGGTTCGGGCACTGAAGCTTTCTTT.

The genes are TRBV9 and TRBJ2-2; no clear D gene. CDR3 length: 15 residues. CDR1 SGDLS and CDR2 YYNGEE come from the germline V gene. The ends were cut back, 4 bases at V and 0 bases at J, with 10 bases in the middle. DNA of the CDR3: TGTGCCAGCAGCATTCGACATTCGAACACCGGGGAGCTGTTTTTT. Translated: CASSIRHSNTGELFF.

The DNA of the CDR3 is TGTGCCAGCAGCTCAGGGGGACTAGCGGGCCGCACAGATACGCAGTATTTT. Its translation is CASSSGGLAGRTDTQYF. V is TRBV5-4 and J is TRBJ2-3, with 12 bases lining up with TRBD2. The length of the CDR3 is 17 residues. CDR1 and CDR2 from the germline V gene are SGHNT and YYREEE (reference sequence). The V gene end was trimmed by 3 bases and the J gene end by 1 base; junction bases not matched to a gene: 6. Supplemented by reference TRBV5-4 and TRBJ2-3, the full variable domain reads ETGVTQSPTHLIKTRGQQVTLRCSSQSGHNTVSWYQQALGQGPQFIFQYYREEENGRGNFPPRFSGLQFPNYSSELNVNALELDDSALYLCASSSGGLAGRTDTQYFGPGTRLTVL.

The chain links TRBV5-1 to TRBJ2-1; 10 bases are a match to TRBD1. The trim removed 0 bases at V and 7 bases at J, leaving 4 bases unmatched. Germline CDR1 and CDR2: SGHRS and YFSETQ. The CDR3 runs 15 residues. The CDR3 reads CASSLGQGAPNEQFF. In nucleotides, the CDR3 is TGCGCCAGCAGCTTGGGACAGGGGGCGCCGAATGAGCAGTTCTTC. The whole variable domain, filled in from reference TRBV5-1 and TRBJ2-1, reads KAGVTQTPRYLIKTRGQQVTLSCSPISGHRSVSWYQQTPGQGLQFLFEYFSETQRNKGNFPGRFSGRQFSNSRSEMNVSTLELGDSALYLCASSLGQGAPNEQFFGPGTRLTVL.

This clone was recorded only once. This chain joins TRBV5-6 and TRBJ2-1; D ambiguous. The V end lost 0 bases, the J end lost 6 bases, and 10 bases lay between the germline ends. CDR1 is SGHDT, CDR2 YYEEEE, per germline. The CDR3 is made up of 14 amino acids. CDR3: CASSLGQSFNEQFF. The CDR3 bases are TGTGCCAGCAGCTTGGGACAAAGTTTCAATGAGCAGTTCTTC. The full variable domain, completed using reference TRBV5-6 and TRBJ2-1, is DAGVTQSPTHLIKTRGQQVTLRCSPKSGHDTVSWYQQALGQGPQFIFQYYEEEERQRGNFPDRFSGHQFPNYSSELNVNALLLGDSALYLCASSLGQSFNEQFFGPGTRLTVL.

This clone appeared once. The chain is built from TRBV6-1 and TRBJ1-2; a weak D match, TRBD1 (6 bases). Per the germline V gene, CDR1 is MNHNS and CDR2 is SASEGT. This CDR3 has 15 amino acids. V lost 3 bases and J 6 bases, leaving 17 bases between the germline ends. CDR3 protein: CASSERTGSLNGYTF. CDR3 DNA sequence: TGTGCCAGCAGTGAGAGAACAGGGTCATTGAATGGCTACACCTTC.

The chain links TRBV10-1 to TRBJ1-1; TRBD1 matches 7 bases. V gave up 6 bases and J gave up 5 bases; unmatched junction bases: 9. Germline V gene lookup returns CDR1 WNHNN and CDR2 SYGVQD (reference sequence). The CDR3 is 14 residues long. CDR3 protein: CASSLSTGSTEAFF. Written as DNA, the CDR3 is TGCGCCAGCAGCCTGTCGACAGGGAGTACTGAAGCTTTCTTT.

V and J are TRBV15 and TRBJ2-7; 10 positions agree with TRBD1. V trimming: 0 bases; J trimming: 6 bases; junction bases outside the gene matches: 2. CDR1 LNHNV and CDR2 YYDKDF come from the germline V gene (reference sequence). The CDR3 runs 14 residues. The CDR3 DNA sequence: TGTGCCACCAGCAGAGAGGGACAGGGGTTCGAGCAGTACTTC. Residues: CATSREGQGFEQYF.

The chain is built from TRBV27 and TRBJ1-2; 9 positions match TRBD1. The V segment lost 5 bases and the J segment 1 base; nucleotides outside the gene matches: 2. This CDR3 has 14 amino acids. Germline lookup yields CDR1 MNHEY and CDR2 SMNVEV (reference sequence). The CDR3 loop reads CASSRTGDNYGYTF. The CDR3 coding sequence is TGTGCCAGCAGTAGGACAGGGGATAACTATGGCTACACCTTC.

Only a few counts were recorded for this clone. This rearrangement joins TRBV7-8 to TRBJ2-7; TRBD1 is a possible D gene (6 bases). Germline CDR1 reads SGHVS; CDR2 reads FQNEAQ. Trimming shortened V by 1 base and J by 2 bases, and 9 bases separated the two germline ends. CDR3 length: 14 residues. The CDR3 is CASSLGTVTYEQYF. The CDR3 nucleotides are TGTGCCAGCAGCTTAGGGACAGTCACCTACGAGCAGTACTTC.

The chain joins TRBV3-1 (or the pseudogene TRBV3-2) to TRBJ2-3; TRBD2 matches at 9 bases. The length of the CDR3 is 14 residues. Looked up from germline, CDR1 is LGHDT and CDR2 is YNNKEL (reference sequence). V lost 6 bases, J lost 1 base, and 2 bases stayed unmatched. The CDR3, as DNA: TGTGCCAGCAGTCGGACTAGCGGCACAGATACGCAGTATTTT. Translation gives CASSRTSGTDTQYF.

The chain joins TRBV10-3 to TRBJ2-7, with D possibly being TRBD2 (6 bases). Germline CDR1 ENHRY, CDR2 SYGVKD. This CDR3 is 16 amino acids long. V lost 0 bases and J 3 bases, leaving 15 bases between the germline ends. Written as DNA, the CDR3 is TGTGCCATCAGTGAGTCAACCGGGACTGTGTTCTACGAGCAGTACTTC. Amino acid sequence: CAISESTGTVFYEQYF.

This sequence joins TRBV29-1 and TRBJ1-2; the D gene is possibly TRBD1 (5 bases). This CDR3 has 14 residues. Trimming pared 3 bases from V and 3 bases from J, leaving 14 bases between. CDR1 and CDR2 from the germline V gene are SQVTM and ANQGSEA. The chain's CDR3 is CSVDGSQGDYGYTF. For the CDR3, the DNA is TGCAGCGTTGATGGGTCTCAAGGGGACTATGGCTACACCTTC.